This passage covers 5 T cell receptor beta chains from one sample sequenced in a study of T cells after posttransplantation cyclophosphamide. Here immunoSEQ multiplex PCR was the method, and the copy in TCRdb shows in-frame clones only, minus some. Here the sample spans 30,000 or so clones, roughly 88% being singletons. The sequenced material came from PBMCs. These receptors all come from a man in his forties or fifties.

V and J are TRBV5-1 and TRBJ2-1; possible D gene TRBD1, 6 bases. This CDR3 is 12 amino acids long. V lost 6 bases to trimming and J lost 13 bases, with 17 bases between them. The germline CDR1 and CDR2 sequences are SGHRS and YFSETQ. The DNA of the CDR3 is TGCGCCAGCACCCCAGGGGAGAATCTTCAGTTCTTC. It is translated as CASTPGENLQFF.

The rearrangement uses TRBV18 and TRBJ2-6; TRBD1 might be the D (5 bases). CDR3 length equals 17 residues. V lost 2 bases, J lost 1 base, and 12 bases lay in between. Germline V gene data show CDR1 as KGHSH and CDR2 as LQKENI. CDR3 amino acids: CASSPFRVASGANVLTF. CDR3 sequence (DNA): TGTGCCAGCTCACCATTCAGGGTCGCATCTGGGGCCAACGTCCTGACTTTC.

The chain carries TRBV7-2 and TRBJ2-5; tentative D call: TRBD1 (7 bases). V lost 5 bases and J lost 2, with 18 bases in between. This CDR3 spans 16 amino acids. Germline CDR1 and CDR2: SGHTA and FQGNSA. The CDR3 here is CASSVGGSGGQETQYF. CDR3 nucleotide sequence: TGTGCCAGCAGCGTGGGCGGGTCAGGGGGGCAAGAGACCCAGTACTTC.

CDR3 protein: CASSLQRNTEAFF. The CDR3 nucleotides read TGTGCCAGTAGCCTACAGAGGAACACTGAAGCTTTCTTT. This chain links TRBV19 with TRBJ1-1; no clear D. Germline V lookup: CDR1 LNHDA, CDR2 SQIVND (reference sequence). This CDR3 has 13 residues. V gave up 6 bases and J gave up 1 base, with 9 bases separating them.

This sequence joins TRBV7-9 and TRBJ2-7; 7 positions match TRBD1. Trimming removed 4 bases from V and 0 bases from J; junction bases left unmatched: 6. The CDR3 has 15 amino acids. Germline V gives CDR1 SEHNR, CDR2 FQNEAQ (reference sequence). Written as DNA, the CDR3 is TGTGCCAGCAGCTCCGGAACAGGGGCCTCCTACGAGCAGTACTTC. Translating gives CASSSGTGASYEQYF.